The 22 T cell receptor beta chains given below trace back to one sample, sequenced in a study of T cell responses to AZD1222 COVID-19 vaccine. Profiling relied on immunoSEQ multiplex PCR, and the TCRdb table lists in-frame clones only, not all of them. The sample has roughly 180,000 clones, approximately 90% seen once. Sequencing used peripheral blood, obtained 28 days after the second AZD1222 dose. The receptors derive from an adult who received the AZD1222 COVID-19 vaccine.

The J gene is TRBJ1-1, the V gene TRBV7-9, with D possibly matching TRBD1 (5 bases). CDR1 is SEHNR and CDR2 is FQNEAQ in the germline V gene (reference sequence). The CDR3 loop spans 15 amino acids. V lost 2 bases, J lost 1 base, and 11 bases lay in between. In DNA, the CDR3 is TGTGCCAGCAGCTTACCGGGACGGACGAACACTGAAGCTTTCTTT. Amino acids: CASSLPGRTNTEAFF.

The rearrangement joins TRBV3-1 (or the pseudogene TRBV3-2) to TRBJ2-5; 13 positions match TRBD2. From germline, CDR1 is LGHDT and CDR2 YNNKEL (reference sequence). J gave up 11 bases and V 4 bases, and 7 bases lay outside the gene matches. The length of the CDR3 is 14 residues. Written as DNA, the CDR3 is TGTGCCAGCAGCCGTGGGACTAGCGGGACTACGCAGTACTTC. As protein: CASSRGTSGTTQYF.

The CDR3 coding sequence is TGTGCCAGCAGCCACCCGGGACAGCAAGAGACCCAGTACTTC. Translation gives CASSHPGQQETQYF. The gene calls are TRBV4-2 and TRBJ2-5; TRBD1 matches at 7 bases. CDR1 is LGHNA and CDR2 is YNFKEQ in the germline V gene. The length of the CDR3 is 14 residues. V was pared by 3 bases and J by 2 bases, with 3 bases of the junction left unmatched.

This clone turned up a few times. The chain carries TRBV7-9 and TRBJ1-2; D might be TRBD1 (5 bases). V was trimmed by 1 base and J by 4 bases, leaving 16 bases between them. Germline V CDR1 and CDR2: SEHNR, FQNEAQ (reference sequence). This CDR3 spans 16 amino acids. In nucleotides, the CDR3 is TGTGCCAGCAGCTTAGGGACAAGTCAGATTCTCTATGGCTACACCTTC. This encodes CASSLGTSQILYGYTF.

The chain carries TRBV24-1 and TRBJ2-5; D is uncertain. Germline loops: CDR1 KGHDR, CDR2 SFDVKD. Trimming took off 3 bases at V and 9 bases at J, with 16 bases between the two ends. The CDR3 covers 14 residues. CDR3 DNA: TGTGCCACCAGTGATCCCCGTATAGGGCCGGCCCAGTACTTC. It yields the protein CATSDPRIGPAQYF.

This chain links TRBV10-1 with TRBJ1-2; no clear D gene. The CDR3 runs 13 residues. The germline CDR1 and CDR2 sequences are WNHNN and SYGVQD (reference sequence). V lost 0 bases, J lost 4 bases, and 6 bases lay in between. This CDR3 is CASSESASYGYTF. CDR3 bases: TGCGCCAGCAGTGAGTCGGCATCCTATGGCTACACCTTC.

The rearrangement links TRBV6-6 to TRBJ1-5, with TRBD1 as a possible D gene (5 bases). V was pared by 8 bases and J by 2 bases, with 13 bases between. Per germline, CDR1 MNHNY and CDR2 SVGAGI (reference sequence). The CDR3 is 14 residues long. CDR3 coding DNA: TGTGCCAGCGGGACTTCTGGGGGCAATCAGCCCCAGCATTTT. Its translation is CASGTSGGNQPQHF.

In this sample, this clone turned up once. The rearrangement uses TRBV2 and TRBJ1-2; D is possibly TRBD1 (6 bases). Germline CDR1 and CDR2: SNHLY and FYNNEI. V lost 5 bases, J lost 2 bases, and 12 bases lay in between. The CDR3 contains 14 residues. The CDR3 sequence: CASSLQGANYGYTF. In DNA, the CDR3 is TGTGCCAGCAGTCTACAGGGCGCCAACTATGGCTACACCTTC.

The chain links TRBV10-2 to TRBJ1-6, with a tentative D call TRBD1 (6 bases). The CDR3 runs to 14 residues. Germline assignment: CDR1 WSHSY and CDR2 SAAADI. The ends were cut back, 2 bases at V and 6 bases at J, with 8 bases in the middle. The chain's CDR3 is CASSETGLNSPLHF. CDR3 DNA: TGCGCCAGCAGTGAGACAGGGCTTAATTCACCCCTCCACTTT.

J is TRBJ1-6 and V is TRBV6-5, with TRBD1 matching over 9 bases. The germline V gene has CDR1 MNHEY and CDR2 SVGAGI. CDR3 length equals 14 residues. Trimming removed 5 bases from V and 7 bases from J; junction bases left unmatched: 3. The CDR3 DNA reads TGTGCCAGCAGTCCCGGGACAGGGAATTCACCCCTCCACTTT. Its protein product is CASSPGTGNSPLHF.

The chain uses TRBV19 and TRBJ1-3, with D possibly TRBD1 on 6 matching bases. V lost 5 bases to trimming and J lost 4 bases, with 15 bases between them. Germline CDR1 and CDR2: LNHDA and SQIVND (reference sequence). The CDR3 is 15 amino acids. DNA of the CDR3: TGTGCCAGTAGTCACCGAAGGGGGACCGGAAACACCATATATTTT. This gives the protein CASSHRRGTGNTIYF.

The chain links TRBV5-1 to TRBJ2-1, with D tentatively TRBD1 or TRBD2 (5 bases each). Germline V gene lookup returns CDR1 SGHRS and CDR2 YFSETQ. V was trimmed by 1 base and J by 8 bases, leaving 16 bases between them. The CDR3 runs to 15 residues. The CDR3 coding sequence is TGCGCCAGCAGCTTGTGGAGATCCCGAGGGGATGAGCAGTTCTTC. The encoded protein is CASSLWRSRGDEQFF.

The chain combines TRBV6-5 with TRBJ1-2; D uncertain. V lost 2 bases and J lost 4, with 11 bases in between. The CDR3 has 14 residues. Germline-derived CDR1 and CDR2 are MNHEY and SVGAGI. CDR3 residues: CASSYGDSSYGYTF. Here the CDR3 DNA reads TGTGCCAGCAGTTACGGGGATTCCTCCTATGGCTACACCTTC.

The sample holds one count of this clone. The chain is built from TRBV10-3 and TRBJ1-4; 8 bases align to TRBD1. Germline lookup yields CDR1 ENHRY and CDR2 SYGVKD. This CDR3 comprises 16 residues. V was pared by 6 bases and J by 5 bases, with 11 bases of the junction left unmatched. In DNA, the CDR3 is TGTGCCATCAGACCGGGACAGGCGTCTGGAAATGAAAAACTGTTTTTT. Translation gives CAIRPGQASGNEKLFF.

This chain connects TRBV6-5 to TRBJ1-3, with TRBD1 matching over 8 bases. The V gene end was trimmed by 6 bases and the J gene end by 0 bases; junction bases not matched to a gene: 4. The germline CDR1 and CDR2 sequences are MNHEY and SVGAGI. The CDR3 has 15 amino acids. The DNA for the CDR3 is TGTGCCAGCAGCTCCAGGGGGCTCTCTGGAAACACCATATATTTT. Translating gives CASSSRGLSGNTIYF.

The rearrangement uses TRBV4-2 and TRBJ2-1; 9 positions agree with TRBD2. CDR1 LGHNA and CDR2 YNFKEQ come from the germline V gene. With 1 base clipped from V and 8 bases from J, the junction kept 3 bases outside the gene matches. The CDR3 spans 14 residues. CDR3 sequence (DNA): TGTGCCAGCAGCCAAGGCGGGGGGGCCGATGAGCAGTTCTTC. This sequence encodes CASSQGGGADEQFF.

The chain employs TRBV7-3 and TRBJ2-2; TRBD2 is a possible D gene (6 bases). Trimming pared 5 bases from V and 1 base from J, leaving 14 bases between. This CDR3 is built from 16 residues. Germline loops: CDR1 SGHTA, CDR2 FQGTGA. For the CDR3, the DNA is TGTGCCAGCAGCCATCAGAGCGGGTTGAACACCGGGGAGCTGTTTTTT. This codes for CASSHQSGLNTGELFF.

The chain uses TRBV12-3 or TRBV12-4 and TRBJ1-1; TRBD1 might be the D (6 bases). CDR3 length: 13 residues. Trimming removed 6 bases at V and 4 bases at J, with 12 bases between. CDR3 sequence (DNA): TGTGCCAGCAGGGGAGGGGGGATCACTGAAGCTTTCTTT. This gives the protein CASRGGGITEAFF.

The rearrangement joins TRBV5-1 to TRBJ2-1; 10 bases align to TRBD2. Germline V lookup: CDR1 SGHRS, CDR2 YFSETQ. This CDR3 comprises 15 residues. After removal of 4 bases from V and 9 bases from J, the junction contained 10 bases not matched to a gene. The CDR3 DNA reads TGCGCCAGCAGCCTTCTAGCGGGAGTACGGAGTGAGCAGTTCTTC. Its translation: CASSLLAGVRSEQFF. The whole variable domain, filled in from reference TRBV5-1 and TRBJ2-1, reads KAGVTQTPRYLIKTRGQQVTLSCSPISGHRSVSWYQQTPGQGLQFLFEYFSETQRNKGNFPGRFSGRQFSNSRSEMNVSTLELGDSALYLCASSLLAGVRSEQFFGPGTRLTVL.

The rearrangement uses TRBV14 and TRBJ1-6; D gene uncertain. V shed 4 bases and J shed 7 bases, with 8 bases lying between them. The CDR3 loop spans 13 amino acids. Germline V gene data show CDR1 as SGHDN and CDR2 as FVKESK. CDR3 region: CASSLVLNSPLHF. The CDR3 DNA is TGTGCCAGCAGCCTGGTCCTCAATTCACCCCTCCACTTT.

The V and J genes are TRBV11-3 and TRBJ1-1, with D unresolved. The CDR3 totals 14 residues. Germline V gene lookup returns CDR1 SGHNT and CDR2 YENEEA. V was shortened by 1 base and J by 4 bases, with 10 bases between the two germline ends. CDR3 sequence reads: CASSLGYGSTEAFF. Here the CDR3 DNA reads TGTGCCAGCAGCTTAGGGTACGGCAGCACTGAAGCTTTCTTT.

The V gene is TRBV6-5, the J gene TRBJ1-2; a possible D gene is TRBD1 (5 bases). V gave up 5 bases and J gave up 0 bases, with 10 bases separating them. This CDR3 is built from 14 residues. The germline V gene has CDR1 MNHEY and CDR2 SVGAGI. Written as DNA, the CDR3 is TGTGCCAGCAGTCGGGACGGGACTAACTATGGCTACACCTTC. It translates to CASSRDGTNYGYTF.